The 27 T cell receptor beta chains in this list originate from one sample, sequenced in a study of shared clonotypes between healthy human individuals. Sequencing used immunoSEQ multiplex PCR; TCRdb keeps in-frame clones, though not all of them. The sample shows about 2.4 million clones, approximately 94% of them seen only once. Sequencing was carried out using naive CD4+ T cells sorted from blood. This sample's subset: CD45RA+ positively selected. The receptors were gathered from a man aged 18 to 30 in good health.

This sequence joins TRBV7-9 and TRBJ1-4; D is uncertain. V lost 5 bases and J 7 bases, leaving 14 bases between the germline ends. CDR1 is SEHNR and CDR2 is FQNEAQ in the germline V gene (reference sequence). The CDR3 has 14 amino acids. CDR3 sequence: CASSPSPSPEKLFF. CDR3 nucleotide sequence: TGTGCCAGCAGCCCCAGTCCGTCTCCTGAAAAACTGTTTTTT.

This clone was recorded only once. The chain recombines TRBV27 with TRBJ2-1; D may be TRBD2 (5 bases). Germline CDR1 and CDR2: MNHEY and SMNVEV (reference sequence). Between the trimmed V and J ends, which lost 3 bases and 2 bases, there was a span of 11 bases. The CDR3 consists of 15 residues. The CDR3 region is CASSFEGSTYNEQFF. CDR3 nucleotide sequence: TGTGCCAGCAGTTTCGAGGGTTCCACCTACAATGAGCAGTTCTTC.

Points on this clone: This same CDR3 is encoded by further DNA sequences in the sample. The V call is TRBV5-1, the J call TRBJ2-3; a weak D match, TRBD1 (5 bases). Germline CDR1 SGHRS, CDR2 YFSETQ. The CDR3 sequence is 13 residues long. V was clipped by 4 bases and J by 2 bases, with 8 bases between them. The CDR3 coding sequence is TGCGCCAGCAGCCAGGACACCACAGATACGCAGTATTTT. This gives the protein CASSQDTTDTQYF.

A note on this clone: This sample includes further DNA sequences coding for the same CDR3. The chain carries TRBV30 and TRBJ2-5; D might be TRBD2 (6 bases). The ends were cut back, 0 bases at V and 5 bases at J, with 10 bases in the middle. This CDR3 has 13 residues. Germline V gene lookup returns CDR1 GTSNPN and CDR2 SVGIG (reference sequence). The CDR3 DNA follows: TGTGCCTGGAGTGTAGGCGGGGTGGAGACCCAGTACTTC. Amino acid sequence: CAWSVGGVETQYF.

The gene calls are TRBV2 and TRBJ1-3; a weak D match, TRBD1 (5 bases). The CDR3 covers 15 residues. Per the germline V gene, CDR1 is SNHLY and CDR2 is FYNNEI. Between the trimmed V and J ends, which lost 5 bases and 0 bases, there was a span of 11 bases. CDR3 loop: CASSNQGTSGNTIYF. Written as DNA, the CDR3 is TGTGCCAGCAGTAATCAGGGAACCTCTGGAAACACCATATATTTT. Combining the CDR3 with reference TRBV2 and TRBJ1-3 gives the whole variable domain EPEVTQTPSHQVTQMGQEVILRCVPISNHLYFYWYRQILGQKVEFLVSFYNNEISEKSEIFDDQFSVERPDGSNFTLKIRSTKLEDSAMYFCASSNQGTSGNTIYFGEGSWLTVV.

The chain joins TRBV2 to TRBJ2-3, with TRBD2 identical over 7 bases. The CDR3 covers 14 residues. Germline CDR1 reads SNHLY; CDR2 reads FYNNEI. V shed 8 bases and J 2 bases; nucleotides not matched to a gene: 7. The DNA for the CDR3 is TGTGCCAGCCAGAGGGAGGGGTACACAGATACGCAGTATTTT. As protein: CASQREGYTDTQYF.

The chain employs TRBV28 and TRBJ1-1, with D uncertain. V was shortened by 4 bases and J by 4 bases, with 4 bases between the two germline ends. The CDR3 contains 11 residues. The germline gives CDR1 MDHEN, CDR2 SYDVKM. CDR3 residues: CASSSRTEAFF. The DNA for the CDR3 is TGTGCCAGCAGTTCCCGCACTGAAGCTTTCTTT.

The rearrangement joins TRBV7-2 to TRBJ2-1, with 7 nucleotides matching TRBD1. The CDR3 is 14 amino acids. Germline CDR1 SGHTA, CDR2 FQGNSA. The trim removed 5 bases at V and 6 bases at J, leaving 7 bases unmatched. The CDR3 protein is CASSTRQGSNEQFF. CDR3 bases: TGTGCCAGCAGCACGCGACAGGGAAGCAATGAGCAGTTCTTC.

This clone appeared once. This chain connects TRBV5-6 to TRBJ1-6; D not certain. Trimming removed 4 bases at V and 9 bases at J, with 17 bases between. CDR1 SGHDT and CDR2 YYEEEE come from the germline V gene. The CDR3 contains 15 residues. Here the CDR3 reads CASSLQGLWTSPLHF. The CDR3 DNA reads TGTGCCAGCAGCCTTCAAGGCCTTTGGACTTCACCCCTCCACTTT.

V usage is TRBV5-1 and J usage is TRBJ1-3; TRBD1 matches at 7 bases. The CDR3 has 16 residues. CDR1 SGHRS and CDR2 YFSETQ come from the germline V gene. Trimming at V came to 2 bases and at J to 0 bases, leaving 5 bases not matched to a gene. CDR3 region: CASSLTGVDSGNTIYF. For the CDR3, the DNA is TGCGCCAGCAGCTTAACAGGGGTTGACTCTGGAAACACCATATATTTT.

The rearrangement joins TRBV7-2 to TRBJ1-4, with D perhaps matching TRBD1 (5 bases). There are 14 residues in the CDR3. Trimming took off 4 bases at V and 9 bases at J, with 15 bases between the two ends. Per the germline V gene, CDR1 is SGHTA and CDR2 is FQGNSA. DNA of the CDR3: TGTGCCAGCAGCTCAGGGTACCCGATTCAAAAACTGTTTTTT. Its protein product is CASSSGYPIQKLFF.

CDR3 sequence reads: CASRGRGLGTEAFF. The CDR3 DNA sequence: TGTGCCAGCAGGGGAAGGGGGCTGGGGACTGAAGCTTTCTTT. The V gene is TRBV6-1, the J gene TRBJ1-1, with 7 bases fitting TRBD1. The J segment lost 5 bases and the V segment lost 6 bases, leaving 9 bases of the junction unmatched. Germline CDR1 MNHNS, CDR2 SASEGT. The CDR3 covers 14 residues.

This clone appeared once. This sequence joins TRBV6-1 and TRBJ2-7; D may be TRBD1 or TRBD2 (5 bases each). V lost 6 bases, J lost 9 bases, and 18 bases lay in between. The CDR3 is 13 amino acids. Germline V lookup: CDR1 MNHNS, CDR2 SASEGT. Written as DNA, the CDR3 is TGTGCCAGCAGCGAGGGACGGCTCTCCCGGCAGTACTTC. This translates into CASSEGRLSRQYF.

The rearrangement links TRBV19 to TRBJ2-3, with D possibly called TRBD1 or TRBD2 (6 bases each). V was shortened by 3 bases and J by 1 base, with 14 bases between the two germline ends. In germline, CDR1 is LNHDA, CDR2 SQIVND (reference sequence). The length of the CDR3 is 16 residues. This CDR3 reads CASSMRGRGGTDTQYF. The CDR3 DNA follows: TGTGCCAGTAGTATGCGGGGCAGGGGTGGCACAGATACGCAGTATTTT.

The gene calls are TRBV10-3 and TRBJ1-2; D not resolved. Germline V lookup: CDR1 ENHRY, CDR2 SYGVKD. V was trimmed by 4 bases and J by 2 bases, leaving 11 bases between them. CDR3 length equals 14 residues. CDR3 in DNA: TGTGCCATCAGTGGGGTTAACAGCAACTATGGCTACACCTTC. Translated: CAISGVNSNYGYTF.

The chain links TRBV6-6 to TRBJ1-2; 7 bases fit TRBD1. Germline V gene lookup returns CDR1 MNHNY and CDR2 SVGAGI (reference sequence). Trimming at V came to 5 bases and at J to 5 bases, leaving 11 bases not matched to a gene. There are 15 residues in the CDR3. The CDR3 is CASSGTTGHGYGYTF. CDR3 DNA sequence: TGTGCCAGCAGTGGGACGACAGGGCACGGATATGGCTACACCTTC.

This chain joins TRBV6-5 and TRBJ1-2, with TRBD1 matching 8 bases. The CDR3 consists of 14 residues. Germline CDR1 reads MNHEY; CDR2 reads SVGAGI. Trimming took 5 bases from V and 8 from J; bases not matched to a gene: 10. As DNA, the CDR3 is TGTGCCAGCAGTGCCCCGGGACAGGCGGCGGGCTACACCTTC. Translation: CASSAPGQAAGYTF.

The J gene is TRBJ2-6, the V gene TRBV18; 8 bases match TRBD1. Per the germline V gene, CDR1 is KGHSH and CDR2 is LQKENI. V shed 3 bases and J 0 bases; nucleotides not matched to a gene: 4. The CDR3 has 17 amino acids. The CDR3: CASSPQQGASGANVLTF. CDR3 DNA: TGTGCCAGCTCACCGCAGCAGGGGGCCTCTGGGGCCAACGTCCTGACTTTC.

This chain uses TRBV7-2 with TRBJ2-1; TRBD2 matches at 8 bases. Germline V gives CDR1 SGHTA, CDR2 FQGNSA. Germline trimming cut 5 bases from V and 9 bases from J; bases unmatched to any gene: 6. The CDR3 is 13 residues long. The CDR3 sequence is CASSPRLAREQFF. Written as DNA, the CDR3 is TGTGCCAGCAGCCCCAGACTAGCGCGTGAGCAGTTCTTC.

The rearrangement joins TRBV6-5 to TRBJ1-4; D unclear. CDR1 and CDR2 (germline): MNHEY, SVGAGI. The CDR3 length is 13 residues. V lost 5 bases and J 8 bases, leaving 12 bases between the germline ends. Written as DNA, the CDR3 is TGTGCCAGCAGTCGAGGGTGGGAGGAAAAACTGTTTTTT. This sequence encodes CASSRGWEEKLFF.

Concerning this clone itself: Distinct nucleotide sequences in the sample also encode this CDR3. The J gene is TRBJ2-6, the V gene TRBV28; 8 bases are shared with TRBD1. This CDR3 contains 15 residues. Germline assignment: CDR1 MDHEN and CDR2 SYDVKM. V lost 4 bases and J lost 2; bases outside the gene matches: 1. The CDR3 spells CASSSTGAGANVLTF. In nucleotides, the CDR3 is TGTGCCAGCAGTTCGACAGGGGCTGGGGCCAACGTCCTGACTTTC.

The chain is built from TRBV2 and TRBJ2-5, with 9 bases lining up with TRBD2. CDR1 is SNHLY, CDR2 FYNNEI, per germline. The CDR3 runs 15 residues. After removal of 5 bases from V and 5 bases from J, the junction contained 9 bases not matched to a gene. CDR3: CASSLTSGPLETQYF. The CDR3, as DNA: TGTGCCAGCAGTCTCACTAGCGGGCCTTTGGAGACCCAGTACTTC.

The chain couples TRBV6-5 to TRBJ2-7; D is tentatively TRBD1 or TRBD2 (5 bases each). With 8 bases removed from V and 2 bases from J, the gap between germline ends came to 13 bases. This CDR3 spans 13 amino acids. The germline V gene encodes CDR1 MNHEY and CDR2 SVGAGI. The CDR3 DNA is TGTGCCAGCGGGGACCCACACACCTACGAGCAGTACTTC. This sequence encodes CASGDPHTYEQYF.

The chain employs TRBV11-2 and TRBJ1-4; D not certain. V was clipped by 3 bases and J by 8 bases, with 13 bases between them. This CDR3 region has 14 residues. CDR1 SGHAT and CDR2 FQNNGV come from the germline V gene. In nucleotides, the CDR3 is TGTGCCAGCAGCTTTGGGGTGGAACTAGAAAAACTGTTTTTT. Its translation: CASSFGVELEKLFF.

The gene calls are TRBV4-1 and TRBJ2-3; the D call may be TRBD1 or TRBD2 (6 bases each). The CDR3 has 15 amino acids. Trimming cost V 1 base and J 2 bases, with 10 bases left between them. Germline V CDR1 and CDR2: MGHRA, YSYEKL. In DNA, the CDR3 is TGCGCCAGCAGCCAAGGTCGGGGGCCCACAGATACGCAGTATTTT. Protein: CASSQGRGPTDTQYF.

The rearrangement links TRBV4-2 to TRBJ1-4; D unclear. The V end lost 2 bases, the J end lost 8 bases, and 12 bases lay between the germline ends. The CDR3 spans 14 residues. Germline assignment: CDR1 LGHNA and CDR2 YNFKEQ. CDR3 in amino acids: CASSQIGKSEKLFF. The CDR3 region has the DNA TGTGCCAGCAGCCAAATCGGAAAGTCCGAAAAACTGTTTTTT.

The rearrangement joins TRBV19 to TRBJ1-5; D may be TRBD1 (6 bases). Germline CDR1 and CDR2: LNHDA and SQIVND (reference sequence). The CDR3 extends over 16 amino acids. The V gene lost 6 bases and the J gene lost 0 bases, with 15 bases spanning the gap. The CDR3, as DNA: TGTGCCAGTAGGGGACAAGAAAAGCTTAGCAATCAGCCCCAGCATTTT. It codes for CASRGQEKLSNQPQHF.